This T cell receptor beta chain comes out of a study of blood T cell repertoires in COVID-19. The wider study: The cDNA or gDNA used as material had been derived from T cells, B-cell-depleted T cells, or PBMCs.

How the authors handled the data: Estimated nucleated cell counts came from reference gene primer amplification. Sequencing was performed with immunoSEQ multiplex PCR; in TCRdb, only in-frame clones are kept and a portion is missing. V, J and clone size are taken as reported in that table, and D and trimming were inferred from the DNA itself. This table holds 250,000 to 350,000 clones, approximately 90% found once. Trimming cost V 2 bases and J 5 bases; bases outside gene matches: 9. The germline gives CDR1 SGDLS, CDR2 YYNGEE. The CDR3 contains 15 residues. Sequences were obtained from peripheral blood. The chain has TRBV9 and TRBJ2-5; TRBD1 matches 7 bases. This TCR was sampled from a woman in her forties or fifties who had recovered from COVID-19. The CDR3 reads CASSVRGGEGETQYF. The CDR3 nucleotides are TGTGCCAGCAGCGTTAGAGGGGGCGAAGGCGAGACCCAGTACTTC.